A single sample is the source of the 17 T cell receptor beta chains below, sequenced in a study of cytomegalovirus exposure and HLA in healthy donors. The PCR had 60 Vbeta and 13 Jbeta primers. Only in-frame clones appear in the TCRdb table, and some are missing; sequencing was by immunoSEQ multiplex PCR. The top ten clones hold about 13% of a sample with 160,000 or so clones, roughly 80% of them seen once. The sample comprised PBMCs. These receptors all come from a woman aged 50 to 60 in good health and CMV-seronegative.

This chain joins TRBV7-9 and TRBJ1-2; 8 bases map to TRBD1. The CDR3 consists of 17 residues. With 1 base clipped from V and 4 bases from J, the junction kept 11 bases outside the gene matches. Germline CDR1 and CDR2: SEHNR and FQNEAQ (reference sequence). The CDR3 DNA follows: TGTGCCAGCAGCTTAGGAAGGGAGGGACAGGCAGTCTATGGCTACACCTTC. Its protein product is CASSLGREGQAVYGYTF.

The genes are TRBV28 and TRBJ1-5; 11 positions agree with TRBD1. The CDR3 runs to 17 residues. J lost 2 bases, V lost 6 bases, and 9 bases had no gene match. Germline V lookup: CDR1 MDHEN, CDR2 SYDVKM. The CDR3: CASRPGTGGVGNQPQHF. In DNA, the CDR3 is TGTGCCAGCAGACCCGGGACAGGGGGTGTCGGCAATCAGCCCCAGCATTTT.

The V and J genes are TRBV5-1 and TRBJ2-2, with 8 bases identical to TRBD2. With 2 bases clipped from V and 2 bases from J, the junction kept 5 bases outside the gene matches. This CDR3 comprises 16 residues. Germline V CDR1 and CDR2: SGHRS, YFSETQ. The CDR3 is CASSFWTSSNTGELFF. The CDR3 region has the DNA TGCGCCAGCAGCTTTTGGACTAGCTCCAACACCGGGGAGCTGTTTTTT. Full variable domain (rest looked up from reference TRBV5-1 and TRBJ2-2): KAGVTQTPRYLIKTRGQQVTLSCSPISGHRSVSWYQQTPGQGLQFLFEYFSETQRNKGNFPGRFSGRQFSNSRSEMNVSTLELGDSALYLCASSFWTSSNTGELFFGEGSRLTVL.

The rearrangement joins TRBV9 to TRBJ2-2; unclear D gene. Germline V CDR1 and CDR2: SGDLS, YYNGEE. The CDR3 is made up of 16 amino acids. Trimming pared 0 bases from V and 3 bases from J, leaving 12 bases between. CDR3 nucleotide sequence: TGTGCCAGCAGCGTAGGCGCACTTGATTACACCGGGGAGCTGTTTTTT. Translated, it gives CASSVGALDYTGELFF. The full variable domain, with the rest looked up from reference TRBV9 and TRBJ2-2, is DSGVTQTPKHLITATGQRVTLRCSPRSGDLSVYWYQQSLDQGLQFLIQYYNGEERAKGNILERFSAQQFPDLHSELNLSSLELGDSALYFCASSVGALDYTGELFFGEGSRLTVL.

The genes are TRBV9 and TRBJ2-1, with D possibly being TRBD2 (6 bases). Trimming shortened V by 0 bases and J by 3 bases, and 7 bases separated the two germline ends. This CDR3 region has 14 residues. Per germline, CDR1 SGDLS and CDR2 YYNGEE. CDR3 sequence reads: CASSVAGVYNEQFF. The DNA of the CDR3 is TGTGCCAGCAGCGTAGCGGGAGTCTACAATGAGCAGTTCTTC.

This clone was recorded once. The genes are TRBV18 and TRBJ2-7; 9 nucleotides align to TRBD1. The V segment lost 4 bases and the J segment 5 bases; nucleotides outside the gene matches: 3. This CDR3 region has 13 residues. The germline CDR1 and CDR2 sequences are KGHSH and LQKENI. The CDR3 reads CASSLQGADEQYF. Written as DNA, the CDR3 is TGTGCCAGCTCACTACAGGGGGCGGACGAGCAGTACTTC.

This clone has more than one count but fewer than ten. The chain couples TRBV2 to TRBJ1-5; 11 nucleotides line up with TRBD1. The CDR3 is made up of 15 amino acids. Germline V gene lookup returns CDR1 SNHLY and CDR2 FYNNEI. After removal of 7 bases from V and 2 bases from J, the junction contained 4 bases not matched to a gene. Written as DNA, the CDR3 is TGTGCCAGCAATGGACAGGGGGCCGGCAATCAGCCCCAGCATTTT. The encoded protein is CASNGQGAGNQPQHF.

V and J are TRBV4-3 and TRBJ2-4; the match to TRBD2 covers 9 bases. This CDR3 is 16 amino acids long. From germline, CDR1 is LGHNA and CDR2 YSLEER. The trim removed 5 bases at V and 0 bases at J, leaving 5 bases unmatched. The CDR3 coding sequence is TGCGCCAGCAGCATTGGGACTAGCTTAGCCAAAAACATTCAGTACTTC. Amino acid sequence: CASSIGTSLAKNIQYF.

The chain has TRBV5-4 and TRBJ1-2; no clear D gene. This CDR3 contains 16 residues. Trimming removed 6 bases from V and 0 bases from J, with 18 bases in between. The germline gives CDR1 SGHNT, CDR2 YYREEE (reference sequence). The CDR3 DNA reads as TGTGCCAGCATTCCAGGTTCGGCCTCCTCTAACTATGGCTACACCTTC. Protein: CASIPGSASSNYGYTF.

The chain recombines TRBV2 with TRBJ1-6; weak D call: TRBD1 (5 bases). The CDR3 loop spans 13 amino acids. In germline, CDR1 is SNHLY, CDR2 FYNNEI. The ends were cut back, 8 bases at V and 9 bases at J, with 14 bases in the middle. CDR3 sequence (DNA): TGTGCCAGCGCAGCAGGGCCCAGTTCACCCCTCCACTTT. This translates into CASAAGPSSPLHF.

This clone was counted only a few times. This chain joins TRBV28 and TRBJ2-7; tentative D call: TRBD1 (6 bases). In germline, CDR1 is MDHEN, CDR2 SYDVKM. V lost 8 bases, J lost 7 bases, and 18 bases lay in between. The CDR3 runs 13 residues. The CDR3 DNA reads TGTGCCAGCCGAGAGAACAGGGCTCGGGAGCAGTACTTC. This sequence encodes CASRENRAREQYF.

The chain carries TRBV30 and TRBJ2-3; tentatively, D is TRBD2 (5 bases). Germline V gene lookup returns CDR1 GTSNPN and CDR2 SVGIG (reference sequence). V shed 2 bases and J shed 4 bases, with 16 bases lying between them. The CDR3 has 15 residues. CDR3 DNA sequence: TGTGCCTGGAGTAGGGCGGGCTCAGGCCCAGATACGCAGTATTTT. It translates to CAWSRAGSGPDTQYF.

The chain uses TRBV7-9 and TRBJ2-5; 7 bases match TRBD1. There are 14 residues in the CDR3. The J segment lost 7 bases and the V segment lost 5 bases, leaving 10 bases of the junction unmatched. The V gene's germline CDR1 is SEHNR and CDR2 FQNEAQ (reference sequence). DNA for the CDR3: TGTGCCAGCAGCCCAGGGGGTGGGCACGGGACCCAGTACTTC. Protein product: CASSPGGGHGTQYF. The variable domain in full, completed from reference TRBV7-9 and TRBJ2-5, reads DTGVSQNPRHKITKRGQNVTFRCDPISEHNRLYWYRQTLGQGPEFLTYFQNEAQLEKSRLLSDRFSAERPKGSFSTLEIQRTEQGDSAMYLCASSPGGGHGTQYFGPGTRLLVL.

The CDR3 nucleotides are TGCGCCAGCAGCTTGGGACAAAACACAGATACGCAGTATTTT. Translated, it gives CASSLGQNTDTQYF. The V and J genes are TRBV5-1 and TRBJ2-3; D uncertain. Germline V gene sequence: CDR1 SGHRS, CDR2 YFSETQ. The CDR3 is made up of 14 amino acids. Trimming took 0 bases from V and 2 from J, leaving 7 bases between them.

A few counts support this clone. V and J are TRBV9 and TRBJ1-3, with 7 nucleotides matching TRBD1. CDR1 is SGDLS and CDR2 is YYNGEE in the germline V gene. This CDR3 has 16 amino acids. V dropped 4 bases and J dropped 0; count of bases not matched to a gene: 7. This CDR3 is CASSSRTGRSGNTIYF. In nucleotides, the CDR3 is TGTGCCAGCAGCTCACGGACAGGCCGCTCTGGAAACACCATATATTTT. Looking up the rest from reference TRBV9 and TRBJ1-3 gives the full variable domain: DSGVTQTPKHLITATGQRVTLRCSPRSGDLSVYWYQQSLDQGLQFLIQYYNGEERAKGNILERFSAQQFPDLHSELNLSSLELGDSALYFCASSSRTGRSGNTIYFGEGSWLTVV.

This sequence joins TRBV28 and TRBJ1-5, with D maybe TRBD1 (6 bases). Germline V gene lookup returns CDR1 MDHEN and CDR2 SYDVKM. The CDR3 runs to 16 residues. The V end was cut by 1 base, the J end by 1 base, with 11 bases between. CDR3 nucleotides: TGTGCCAGCAGTTTATTTGGGACATGGAGCAATCAGCCCCAGCATTTT. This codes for CASSLFGTWSNQPQHF.

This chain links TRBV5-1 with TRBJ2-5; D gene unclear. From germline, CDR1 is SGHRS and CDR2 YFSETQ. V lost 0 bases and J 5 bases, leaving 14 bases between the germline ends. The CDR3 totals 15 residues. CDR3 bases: TGCGCCAGCAGCTTGGTTGGCAGCTCAGCGGAGACCCAGTACTTC. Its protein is CASSLVGSSAETQYF.